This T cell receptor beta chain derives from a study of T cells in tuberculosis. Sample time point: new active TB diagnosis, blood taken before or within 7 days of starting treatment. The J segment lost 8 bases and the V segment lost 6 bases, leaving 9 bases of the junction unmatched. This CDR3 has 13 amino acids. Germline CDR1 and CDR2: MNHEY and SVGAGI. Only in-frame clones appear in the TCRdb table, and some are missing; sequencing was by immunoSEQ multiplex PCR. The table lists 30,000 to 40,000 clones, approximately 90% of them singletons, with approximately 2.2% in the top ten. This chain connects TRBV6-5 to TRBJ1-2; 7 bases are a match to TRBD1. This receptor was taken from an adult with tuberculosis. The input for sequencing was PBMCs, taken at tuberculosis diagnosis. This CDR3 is CASSQTGMEGYTF. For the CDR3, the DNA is TGTGCCAGCAGCCAGACAGGGATGGAGGGCTACACCTTC.